The 14 T cell receptor beta chains below all came from one sample that was sequenced in a study of blood T cell repertoires in COVID-19. Clones were read by immunoSEQ multiplex PCR, and TCRdb kept only the in-frame ones, dropping some. Seen here are roughly 100,000 clones, more than 70% observed once, and the top ten hold roughly 11%. The sample was peripheral blood. All receptors come from a woman under 40 with acute or convalescent COVID-19.

The rearrangement uses TRBV18 and TRBJ1-2; no firm D call. The germline V and J ends were trimmed by 5 bases and 3 bases, with 13 bases remaining between them. The CDR3 length is 14 residues. Per the germline V gene, CDR1 is KGHSH and CDR2 is LQKENI. CDR3 sequence (DNA): TGTGCCAGCTCAAACCAGGACGGGGACTATGGCTACACCTTC. Translating gives CASSNQDGDYGYTF.

The chain couples TRBV4-1 to TRBJ2-7; 8 nucleotides line up with TRBD2. The V gene end was trimmed by 4 bases and the J gene end by 4 bases; junction bases not matched to a gene: 15. This CDR3 comprises 17 residues. Germline V gene lookup returns CDR1 MGHRA and CDR2 YSYEKL. The CDR3 protein is CASSRMGSGGAGYEQYF. The DNA for the CDR3 is TGCGCCAGCAGCCGGATGGGTTCGGGGGGGGCCGGGTACGAGCAGTACTTC.

V gene TRBV5-1 combines with J gene TRBJ2-3; weak D call: TRBD2 (5 bases). This CDR3 spans 16 amino acids. Per germline, CDR1 SGHRS and CDR2 YFSETQ. V gave up 4 bases and J gave up 5 bases, with 20 bases separating them. The CDR3 DNA sequence: TGCGCCAGCAGCCGGACTGAACCCGCCCAGGTAGATACGCAGTATTTT. Amino acid sequence: CASSRTEPAQVDTQYF.

This clone was found once. The rearrangement links TRBV7-6 to TRBJ1-4, with unresolved D. Per the germline V gene, CDR1 is SGHVS and CDR2 is FNYEAQ. Trimming left V 1 base short and J 8 bases short, with 8 bases between. This CDR3 spans 13 amino acids. In DNA, the CDR3 is TGTGCCAGCAGCTTAGGCCCCCAGGAAAAACTGTTTTTT. Protein sequence: CASSLGPQEKLFF.

The chain employs TRBV7-2 and TRBJ1-3, with D hard to call. Per the germline V gene, CDR1 is SGHTA and CDR2 is FQGNSA. Deletions cut 3 bases from V and 4 bases from J, with 13 bases between. The CDR3 contains 15 residues. CDR3 in amino acids: CASSFRPLLGNTIYF. The CDR3 DNA reads TGTGCCAGCAGCTTCCGACCACTACTCGGAAACACCATATATTTT.

The chain joins TRBV15 to TRBJ1-2; no definite D call. From germline, CDR1 is LNHNV and CDR2 YYDKDF (reference sequence). V was clipped by 0 bases and J by 0 bases, with 11 bases between them. The CDR3 is made up of 16 amino acids. The CDR3 region is CATSREGRKANYGYTF. The CDR3 DNA sequence: TGTGCCACCAGCAGAGAGGGGAGAAAAGCTAACTATGGCTACACCTTC.

This clone was found a few times. This sequence joins TRBV10-3 and TRBJ1-2; D possibly corresponds to TRBD1 (5 bases). The V end lost 7 bases, the J end lost 8 bases, and 14 bases lay between the germline ends. CDR1 ENHRY and CDR2 SYGVKD come from the germline V gene. CDR3 length: 12 amino acids. The DNA for the CDR3 is TGTGCCATCAAGGAGGAGGGGCGCGGCTACACCTTC. Translated: CAIKEEGRGYTF.

The chain links TRBV5-1 to TRBJ2-7, with D perhaps matching TRBD2 (5 bases). Germline V gene lookup returns CDR1 SGHRS and CDR2 YFSETQ. The CDR3 runs 14 residues. V was pared by 4 bases and J by 2 bases, with 13 bases between. As DNA, the CDR3 is TGCGCCAGCAGCCCTAACACCGGGACCTACGAGCAGTACTTC. Amino acid sequence: CASSPNTGTYEQYF.

This sequence joins TRBV11-2 and TRBJ1-1; D unresolved. V was cut by 2 bases and J by 4 bases, with 8 bases left in between. Germline loops: CDR1 SGHAT, CDR2 FQNNGV. This CDR3 comprises 13 residues. This CDR3 is CASSLQGSTEAFF. The CDR3 DNA reads TGTGCCAGCAGCTTACAAGGGAGCACTGAAGCTTTCTTT.

This clone was seen more than once but under ten times. The chain recombines TRBV27 with TRBJ2-3; D is uncertain. CDR1 is MNHEY and CDR2 is SMNVEV in the germline V gene (reference sequence). The CDR3 loop spans 12 amino acids. Trimming pared 3 bases from V and 5 bases from J, leaving 6 bases between. The CDR3 reads CASSLIGDTQYF. The CDR3 DNA reads as TGTGCCAGCAGTTTGATCGGAGATACGCAGTATTTT.

The chain carries TRBV9 and TRBJ1-3, with 7 bases that match TRBD1. The ends lost 4 bases at V and 3 bases at J; junction bases unmatched: 7. The CDR3 is 15 residues long. Looked up from germline, CDR1 is SGDLS and CDR2 is YYNGEE. In DNA form, the CDR3 reads TGTGCCAGCAGCTCCCAGACAGGGATTGGAAACACCATATATTTT. Translating gives CASSSQTGIGNTIYF.

This clone was found once. J is TRBJ1-1 and V is TRBV7-9, with 8 bases aligning to TRBD1. Germline CDR1 SEHNR, CDR2 FQNEAQ (reference sequence). There are 15 residues in the CDR3. The J segment lost 3 bases and the V segment lost 5 bases, leaving 8 bases of the junction unmatched. CDR3 sequence: CASSTTRGLDTEAFF. The CDR3 nucleotides read TGTGCCAGCAGCACCACCAGGGGGCTAGACACTGAAGCTTTCTTT. Filled out from reference TRBV7-9 and TRBJ1-1, the complete variable domain reads DTGVSQNPRHKITKRGQNVTFRCDPISEHNRLYWYRQTLGQGPEFLTYFQNEAQLEKSRLLSDRFSAERPKGSFSTLEIQRTEQGDSAMYLCASSTTRGLDTEAFFGQGTRLTVV.

This chain links TRBV7-9 with TRBJ2-1; the match to TRBD2 covers 7 bases. Looked up from germline, CDR1 is SEHNR and CDR2 is FQNEAQ (reference sequence). The CDR3 runs 18 residues. With 4 bases clipped from V and 2 bases from J, the junction kept 14 bases outside the gene matches. In DNA, the CDR3 is TGTGCCAGCAGCTCCGCCCCCGCTAGCGGCCTGCCCTACAATGAGCAGTTCTTC. It is translated as CASSSAPASGLPYNEQFF.

The gene calls are TRBV19 and TRBJ1-1; D call uncertain. With 5 bases removed from V and 2 bases from J, the gap between germline ends came to 9 bases. The length of the CDR3 is 13 residues. Germline CDR1 reads LNHDA; CDR2 reads SQIVND (reference sequence). CDR3 loop: CASSAAVNTEAFF. The CDR3 DNA is TGTGCCAGTAGTGCGGCCGTTAACACTGAAGCTTTCTTT.